The clone carrying this TCR beta chain was counted once. This CDR3 is built from 22 residues. Germline CDR1 is KGHDR and CDR2 is SFDVKD. V was clipped by 9 bases and J by 4 bases; unmatched bases: 31. This entry comes from a study of blood T cell repertoires in COVID-19. Method: immunoSEQ multiplex PCR; TCRdb's copy keeps in-frame clones and lacks some. The sample includes 84,000 or so clones, around 85% of them seen just once. The chain links TRBV24-1 to TRBJ2-7; 11 nucleotides line up with TRBD1. The clonotype comes from a man aged 80 or over with active or convalescent COVID-19. The material sequenced was peripheral blood. The CDR3 nucleotides are TGTGCCACCCACAGTGTCTCGGGACAGGGGGGCGAAGGGGCCACCGAAAAGTACGAGCAGTACGTC. It is translated as CATHSVSGQGGEGATEKYEQYV.